Listed below are T cell receptor beta chains from one sample, sequenced in a study of blood T cell repertoires in COVID-19. Profiling relied on immunoSEQ multiplex PCR, and the TCRdb table lists in-frame clones only, not all of them. The table includes 190,000 or so clones, approximately 82% detected once. The sample comprised peripheral blood. These receptors all come from a human donor with acute or convalescent COVID-19. The donor label of this sample is uncertain. The conserved cysteine and the conserved F or W are not part of the CDR3 here.

j_call v_call cdr3_aa
TRBJ1-3 TRBV7-9 ASSLTRVDTIY
TRBJ2-3 TRBV6-6 ASSSSGRADTQY
TRBJ2-1 TRBV5-4 ASSLAVSSYNEQF
TRBJ2-2 TRBV28 ASRGAGTNTGELF
TRBJ1-5 TRBV7-8 ASSSRGTVFNQPQH
TRBJ2-3 TRBV5-4 ASSPRDYTDTQY
TRBJ1-5 TRBV2 ASRGQGFNQPQH
TRBJ2-7 TRBV18 ASSPEAGFAYEQY
TRBJ1-2 TRBV7-8 ASSLGLGDYGYT
TRBJ1-4 TRBV7-9 ASSLGQGSNEKLF
TRBJ1-1 TRBV28 ASSSPGTGGTEAF
TRBJ1-1 TRBV9 ASSVDSGGTTEAF
TRBJ1-1 TRBV6-5 ASRHPSTGMTEAF
TRBJ2-5 TRBV29-1 SELAGAQETQY
TRBJ1-1 TRBV5-1 ASSLWTGGTEAF
TRBJ2-7 TRBV18 ASSPRDSVHEQY
TRBJ2-7 TRBV7-2 ASAEQQGSIYEQY
TRBJ2-7 TRBV27 ASSPRTSDYEQY
TRBJ2-7 TRBV14 ASSPGLAGSYEQY
TRBJ1-1 TRBV28 ASRRGEDTEAF
TRBJ1-3 TRBV5-8 ASRQKAAGNTIY
TRBJ2-6 TRBV28 ASRARSGANVLT
TRBJ2-5 TRBV7-9 ASSLAGQGQTQY
TRBJ2-2 TRBV5-5 ASSLAVPTRSGELF
TRBJ2-7 TRBV12-3/TRBV12-4 ASSPRGPDEQY
TRBJ2-7 TRBV18 ASSPSGGYEQY
TRBJ2-1 TRBV15 ATSPLGTGVDEQF
TRBJ2-7 TRBV4-2 ASSRLSGRAGMNEQY
TRBJ1-5 TRBV6-2/TRBV6-3 ASSKTGAGNQPQH
TRBJ1-2 TRBV29-1 SVGQGLEYGYT
TRBJ2-3 TRBV12-5 ASCREADTQY
TRBJ2-1 TRBV14 ASSQAASVGVYEQF
TRBJ1-3 TRBV7-2 ASSLAADSGNTIY
TRBJ2-6 TRBV7-2 ASSGRFLGANVLT
TRBJ2-1 TRBV7-9 ASSLPSGGQNEQF
TRBJ2-7 TRBV11-1 ASSSDRGYEQY
TRBJ1-1 TRBV10-3 ATRPGQVFSRGEAF
TRBJ1-5 TRBV28 ASSLSVPGGDQPQH
TRBJ2-1 TRBV7-2 ASSSSSAQSYNEQF
TRBJ2-7 TRBV6-6 ASRPGTSTYEQY
TRBJ2-7 TRBV4-1 ASSRGLAGGTSYEQY
TRBJ1-2 TRBV7-9 ASSSETYGYT
TRBJ2-3 TRBV7-2 ASSLISGGASTDTQY
TRBJ2-5 TRBV18 ASSLDRAQETQY
TRBJ2-1 TRBV18 ASSKGTGIGYNEQF
TRBJ2-2 TRBV4-1 ASSQVGAGDKNSGELF
TRBJ1-5 TRBV12-5 ASGPGQGLRQPQH
TRBJ1-3 TRBV28 ASSAISSGNTIY
TRBJ2-1 TRBV24-1 ATSDTRSGAYNEQF
TRBJ1-4 TRBV25-1 ASSHPRGEHEKLF
TRBJ1-1 TRBV12-3/TRBV12-4 ASSGGTSVLSF
TRBJ2-5 TRBV11-2 ASSLRGKGGETQY
TRBJ1-1 TRBV28 ASSPPARTEAF
TRBJ1-1 TRBV18 ASSSKRDRGLNTEAF
TRBJ2-3 TRBV27 ASSSKIQGYHTQY
TRBJ2-3 TRBV5-1 ASSLGVAGGTDTQY